The clone carrying this T cell receptor (beta chain) rates as medium-sized. In the original workflow: Researchers report that nucleated cell counts were estimated from reference gene primer amplification. Profiled with immunoSEQ multiplex PCR; TCRdb holds only in-frame clones, not every one. The D gene and trimming were derived from the DNA, and the V and J assignments and clone size from that table. Seen here are about 69,000 clones, around 87% observed once, and the top ten hold about 4.9%. This record belongs to a study of blood T cell repertoires in COVID-19. Across the study: Sample material is recorded as cDNA or gDNA derived from T cells, B-cell-depleted T cells, or PBMCs.

The V gene's germline CDR1 is SGHAT and CDR2 FQNNGV. The CDR3 is made up of 14 amino acids. Between the trimmed V and J ends, which lost 4 bases and 6 bases, there was a span of 16 bases. The origin of this receptor is a man aged 50 to 59 with acute or convalescent COVID-19. This chain connects TRBV11-2 to TRBJ2-7, with D possibly being TRBD1 (6 bases). The specimen sequenced was peripheral blood. The CDR3 DNA follows: TGTGCCAGCAGCTATGCATCACAGGGATTCGAGCAGTACTTC. This encodes CASSYASQGFEQYF.